The source of this TCR beta chain is a study of cytomegalovirus exposure and HLA in healthy donors. V gave up 4 bases and J gave up 8 bases; unmatched junction bases: 10. Germline V lookup: CDR1 SGDLS, CDR2 YYNGEE. The CDR3 runs to 16 residues. As for this clone: Antigen specificity is unknown.

General study results and limits: Equally common other TCR beta chains were less clonally expanded than HLA-associated ones, a later analysis found. In a later analysis, donors in an Asian-associated ancestry cluster reportedly had fewer N-insertions in productive TCRs than the cohort mean.

The PCR ran on 60 Vbeta and 13 Jbeta primers. Original analysis: In a later analysis, about 9.9 million of 65 million to 80 million unique beta chains occurred in at least two donors. The method was immunoSEQ multiplex PCR; TCRdb's version includes in-frame clones alone and lacks a portion of them. The V and J calls and clone size were taken over from that table, and D and trimming were inferred from the DNA. Among approximately 180,000 clones, approximately 80% were seen once, and the ten largest hold under 5%. Sequences were obtained from PBMCs. V and J are TRBV9 and TRBJ2-1; 12 nucleotides agree with TRBD2. The source is a man between 18 and 29 years old in good health and CMV-seronegative. CDR3 DNA: TGTGCCAGCAGCCACGGGTCTAGCGGGGGGGCCGATGAGCAGTTCTTC. It translates to CASSHGSSGGADEQFF.